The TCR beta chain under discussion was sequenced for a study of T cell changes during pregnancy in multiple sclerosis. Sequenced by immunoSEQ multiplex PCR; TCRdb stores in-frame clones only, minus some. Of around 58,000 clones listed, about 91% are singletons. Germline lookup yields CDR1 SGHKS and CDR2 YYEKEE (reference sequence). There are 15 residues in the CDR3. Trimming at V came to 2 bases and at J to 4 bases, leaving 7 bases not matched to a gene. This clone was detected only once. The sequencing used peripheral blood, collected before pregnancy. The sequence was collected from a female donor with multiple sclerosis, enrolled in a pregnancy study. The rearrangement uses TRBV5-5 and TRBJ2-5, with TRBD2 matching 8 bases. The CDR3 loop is CASSFSPAGGETQYF. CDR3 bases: TGTGCCAGCAGCTTTTCTCCGGCGGGGGGAGAGACCCAGTACTTC. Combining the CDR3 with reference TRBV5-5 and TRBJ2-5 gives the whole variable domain DAGVTQSPTHLIKTRGQQVTLRCSPISGHKSVSWYQQVLGQGPQFIFQYYEKEERGRGNFPDRFSARQFPNYSSELNVNALLLGDSALYLCASSFSPAGGETQYFGPGTRLLVL.